This is a list of T cell receptor beta chains from one sample in a study of ipilimumab plus nivolumab after autologous stem cell transplantation. TCRdb keeps only in-frame clones here, not all; method: immunoSEQ multiplex PCR. The sample lists approximately 740 clones; over 70% were seen once. This specimen consisted of PBMCs, obtained in a trial of ipilimumab plus nivolumab as post-transplant consolidation. Receptor source: a male donor with multiple myeloma. Each CDR3 is given with its conserved first and last residue. A D gene is named only where the DNA matches it firmly.

v_call	j_call	d_call	cdr3_aa	cdr3_nt
TRBV6-1	TRBJ1-5	TRBD1	CASSARDRGLNQPQHF	TGTGCCAGCAGTGCCCGGGACAGGGGGCTCAATCAGCCCCAGCATTTT
TRBV5-6	TRBJ2-7	NA	CASSLGVDPSYEQYF	TGTGCCAGCAGCCTGGGGGTAGACCCCTCCTACGAGCAGTACTTC
TRBV27	TRBJ2-1	TRBD2	CASSSLTSGFYNEQFF	TGTGCCAGCAGTTCCTTGACTAGCGGATTTTACAATGAGCAGTTCTTC
TRBV13	TRBJ1-2	NA	CASSYGTFEGDGYTF	TGTGCCAGCAGCTACGGGACCTTCGAAGGCGATGGCTACACCTTC
TRBV5-1	TRBJ2-5	TRBD2	CASSFSSGSGETQYF	TGCGCCAGCAGCTTTTCTAGCGGGAGTGGCGAGACCCAGTACTTC
TRBV2	TRBJ2-6	NA	CASTASLSGANVLTF	TGTGCCAGCACCGCCAGCCTCTCTGGGGCCAACGTCCTGACTTTC
TRBV25-1	TRBJ2-1	TRBD2	CASSDHSGLVNEQFF	TGTGCCAGCAGTGACCATAGCGGGCTAGTGAATGAGCAGTTCTTC